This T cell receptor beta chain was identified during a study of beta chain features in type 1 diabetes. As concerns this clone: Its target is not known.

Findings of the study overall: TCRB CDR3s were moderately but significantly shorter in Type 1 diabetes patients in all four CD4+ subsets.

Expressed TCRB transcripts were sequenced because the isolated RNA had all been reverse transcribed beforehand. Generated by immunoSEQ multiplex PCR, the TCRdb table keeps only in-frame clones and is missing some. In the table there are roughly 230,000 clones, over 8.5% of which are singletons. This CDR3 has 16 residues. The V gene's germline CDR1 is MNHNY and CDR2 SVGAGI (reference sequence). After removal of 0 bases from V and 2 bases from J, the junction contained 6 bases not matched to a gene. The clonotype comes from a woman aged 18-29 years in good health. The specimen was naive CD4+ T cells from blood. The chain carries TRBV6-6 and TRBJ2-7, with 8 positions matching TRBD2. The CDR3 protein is CASSYSFAGGPYEQYF. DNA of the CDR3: TGTGCCAGCAGTTACTCCTTTGCGGGAGGCCCCTACGAGCAGTACTTC.